Listed below are T cell receptor beta chains from one sample, sequenced in a study of cytomegalovirus exposure and HLA in healthy donors. The repertoire was sequenced with immunoSEQ multiplex PCR; TCRdb's copy has only in-frame clones and lacks some. The table records roughly 250,000 clones, about 75% of them present only once. Material for sequencing was PBMCs. Source of these receptors: a female donor in good health and CMV-seronegative. CDR3s include the opening cysteine and the closing phenylalanine or tryptophan. D genes are given only for firm matches. Clone size is not always given. Where it is, it says once, few, many or a class for expanded clones.

cdr3_aa cdr3_nt j_call d_call clone_size v_call
CASSPAGASYEQYF TGTGCCAGCAGCCCAGCGGGAGCCTCTTACGAGCAGTACTTC TRBJ2-7 TRBD2 few TRBV4-2
CASSLTGRAGAETQYF TGTGCCAGCAGTTTGACGGGTAGGGCGGGCGCAGAGACCCAGTACTTC TRBJ2-5 NA NA TRBV7-2
CASSLNGRALTDTQYF TGTGCCAGCAGCTTAAACGGGAGGGCCCTTACAGATACGCAGTATTTT TRBJ2-3 TRBD2 NA TRBV11-2
CASTMVVYNEQFF TGTGCCAGCACTATGGTAGTTTACAATGAGCAGTTCTTC TRBJ2-1 NA NA TRBV13
CASSQIGQGTDTQYF TGCGCCAGCAGTCAAATTGGACAGGGCACAGATACGCAGTATTTT TRBJ2-3 TRBD1 NA TRBV5-1
CASSLRGTGALNYGYTF TGTGCCAGCAGCTTACGAGGGACAGGGGCATTGAACTATGGCTACACCTTC TRBJ1-2 TRBD1 few TRBV7-2
CASGRDREWTQYF TGTGCTAGTGGCCGGGACAGGGAGTGGACCCAGTACTTC TRBJ2-5 TRBD1 NA TRBV12-5
CASSSPGLAGSNTGELFF TGTGCCAGCAGTTCACCGGGACTAGCGGGGTCGAACACCGGGGAGCTGTTTTTT TRBJ2-2 TRBD2 NA TRBV28
CASSLGLPGPYEQYF TGTGCCAGCAGCTTGGGCCTCCCTGGGCCCTACGAGCAGTACTTC TRBJ2-7 NA NA TRBV11-2
CASSPWASGEQYF TGTGCCAGCAGCCCATGGGCCAGCGGAGAGCAGTACTTC TRBJ2-7 NA NA TRBV11-3
CATKAAGEQFF TGTGCCACCAAGGCGGCCGGCGAGCAGTTCTTC TRBJ2-1 NA NA TRBV15
CASSSPSGTATNEKLFF TGCGCCAGCAGTTCACCCAGCGGGACTGCAACTAATGAAAAACTGTTTTTT TRBJ1-4 NA NA TRBV4-1
CASSIFPTDTQYF TGTGCCAGTAGTATTTTCCCGACAGATACGCAGTATTTT TRBJ2-3 NA NA TRBV19
CASSFRQGRADTQYF TGTGCCAGCAGTTTCCGACAGGGGCGGGCAGATACGCAGTATTTT TRBJ2-3 TRBD1 NA TRBV28
CASSLLGGAGNTIYF TGTGCCAGCAGCTTATTAGGGGGGGCTGGAAACACCATATATTTT TRBJ1-3 NA NA TRBV7-9
CASTKNPRGNYGYTF TGTGCCAGCACTAAAAACCCGCGGGGGAACTATGGCTACACCTTC TRBJ1-2 NA NA TRBV6-5
CASSTQGPPGNTIYF TGTGCCAGCAGTACACAGGGGCCTCCTGGAAACACCATATATTTT TRBJ1-3 TRBD1 NA TRBV9
CASSTSVMNTEAFF TGTGCCAGCAGCACCAGCGTTATGAACACTGAAGCTTTCTTT TRBJ1-1 NA NA TRBV9
CASSVVAGDITGELFF TGTGCCAGCAGCGTAGTAGCGGGAGACATCACCGGGGAGCTGTTTTTT TRBJ2-2 TRBD2 once TRBV9
CASSLVAGAYEQYF TGTGCCAGCAGCTTAGTTGCGGGAGCTTACGAGCAGTACTTC TRBJ2-7 TRBD2 NA TRBV11-3
CSSSLDPTSNQPQHF TGTTCCAGCAGCTTAGATCCTACGAGCAATCAGCCCCAGCATTTT TRBJ1-5 NA NA TRBV7-9
CASSLDYTGTASSYEQYF TGCGCCAGCAGCTTGGACTACACCGGGACAGCCTCCTCCTACGAGCAGTACTTC TRBJ2-7 TRBD1 NA TRBV5-1
CATSAGTSGREETQYF TGTGCCACCAGCGCCGGGACTAGCGGGAGAGAAGAGACCCAGTACTTC TRBJ2-5 TRBD2 NA TRBV15
CASQVWGGNQPQHF TGTGCCAGCCAAGTGTGGGGGGGCAATCAGCCCCAGCATTTT TRBJ1-5 NA NA TRBV5-6
CAWSVTSGNQETQYF TGTGCCTGGAGTGTAACTAGCGGGAACCAAGAGACCCAGTACTTC TRBJ2-5 TRBD2 NA TRBV30